Included here is one T cell receptor (beta chain) sequence, with context. It has no known antigen specificity. It has no much larger one-base neighbor in the sample; base qualities were not kept. The entry originates in a study of blood T cell repertoires in COVID-19 (TCRdb year 2020). Background on the whole study: The collaborator samples originated in the United States, Italy and Spain and spanned the acute and convalescent phases of COVID-19. Where HLA class I and class II types were available, the types were taken from metadata supplied by the sample provider, not from assay-based typing. Deeply sampled blood TCRbeta repertoires from subjects exposed to, actively infected with, or recovered from COVID-19 were included in the dataset. A freely available public database, intended as a resource for researchers studying the immune response to SARS-CoV-2, is where the repertoires were released. The material from the prospective study consisted of cDNA or gDNA derived from T cells, B-cell-depleted T cells, or PBMCs. The samples were drawn from two sources: the first 160 participants of the ongoing ImmuneRACE study, and 1,000 to 1,500 subjects contributed by 6 global collaborators. A de-identified subject ID, COVID-19 status, age in years and sex were almost always included in the sample metadata.

The immunoSEQ Assay, a bias-controlled multiplex PCR, was used to amplify TCRbeta CDR3 regions from genomic DNA. The paper's processing steps were these. Nucleated cell counts per sample were estimated from amplification of reference gene primers within the assay. To quantify the absolute abundance of each unique TCRbeta CDR3 rearrangement, sequence reads were collapsed and filtered. For each sample, productive Simpson clonality was calculated as the square root of Simpson's diversity index over productive rearrangements. Not all clones reach the TCRdb copy of this immuneACCESS table, which keeps in-frame sequences only. Checked studies attribute under half of the gap to unresolved V genes and leave the rest unexplained. Clone size and the V and J calls come from that table; the DNA yielded D and trimming. Present in this sample are about 320,000 clones, around 90% of which were seen just once. The ten biggest clones cover under 6.5% of the sample.

Paper-wide results and their limitations: The amount of clinical and demographic metadata varied by source and participant and was provided uncurated.

Enrolling through a virtual design, the prospective study's participants ranged in age from roughly 18 to 90 years and lived across around 25 United States geographic areas. Cohort assignment in the prospective study relied on participant-reported clinical history from a screening survey and a study questionnaire. Recovered participants in ImmuneRACE Cohort 3 were defined by two consecutive negative NP/OP PCR tests, clearance by a healthcare professional, or resolution of symptoms. In the prospective study, whole blood, serum and a nasopharyngeal or oropharyngeal swab were collected from each participant by mobile phlebotomists. Over a roughly 2-month period, participants in the prospective study had the option of providing additional blood draws and questionnaires. Blood samples from the prospective study were shipped frozen or at room temperature prior to DNA extraction. The V end loses 4 bases and the J end loses 3 bases, and a stretch of 13 bases separates them. The CDR3 goes from the cysteine to the phenylalanine over 15 residues. Of the read, only the CDR3 DNA is kept; its 45 bases are in frame from base 1. CDR1 and CDR2 were assigned from the germline V gene as SNHLY and FYNNEI.

This TCR was sampled from a woman in her 30s who had recovered from COVID-19. The chain employs TRBV2 and TRBJ1-5; no D gene can be assigned with confidence. The sequenced sample was PBMCs or T cells enriched from blood (not recorded which). The CDR3 amino acid sequence is: CASSAGNIFNQPQHF. The nucleotide sequence is given as TGTGCCAGCAGTGCCGGGAATATTTTCAATCAGCCCCAGCATTTT.